This T cell receptor (beta chain) derives from a study of neoadjuvant anti-PD-1 for oral cavity cancer. Repertoires were generated with immunoSEQ multiplex PCR, while TCRdb's copy carries only in-frame clones and drops some. Here the sample spans fewer than 20,000 clones, roughly 66% being singletons. The CDR3 has 14 amino acids. Trimming cost V 6 bases and J 7 bases; bases outside gene matches: 5. Germline values: CDR1 MNHNS, CDR2 SASEGT. The V gene is TRBV6-1, the J gene TRBJ2-1; 11 bases line up with TRBD2. The receptor's source is a person aged 35-79 years with oral cavity squamous cell carcinoma. The sequenced sample was PBMCs, obtained before nivolumab (anti-PD-1) treatment. CDR3 sequence reads: CASSWTSGPNEQFF. The CDR3 DNA reads TGTGCCAGCAGCTGGACTAGCGGGCCGAATGAGCAGTTCTTC.